This T cell receptor (beta chain) was observed in a study of blood T cell repertoires in COVID-19. Study-wide background: T cells, B-cell-depleted T cells, or PBMCs supplied cDNA or gDNA.

Trimming stripped 0 bases from V and 3 bases from J, with 11 bases between. In germline, CDR1 is LGHNA, CDR2 YSLEER. This CDR3 has 15 amino acids. Cohorts were assigned according to the clinical history that participants reported. Each recovered donor of Cohort 3 presented with two negative PCRs, clearance, or symptom resolution. Original processing notes: Reference gene primers were amplified, and this amplification served to estimate nucleated cell counts. The data were produced by immunoSEQ multiplex PCR, yet TCRdb's version contains in-frame clones alone and is incomplete. That table supplies the V and J calls and clone size; D and trimming were determined from the DNA. The sample includes fewer than 350,000 clones, 75% to 90% of them seen just once.

Specimen: PBMCs or T cells enriched from blood (not recorded which). This TCR came from a man in his thirties or forties who had recovered from COVID-19. The genes are TRBV4-3 and TRBJ1-2; TRBD1 is a possible D gene (5 bases). The CDR3 DNA follows: TGCGCCAGCAGCCAAGACATGGCCAGGGACTATGGCTACACCTTC. Protein product: CASSQDMARDYGYTF.